The present T cell receptor (beta chain) was sequenced within a study of human T cells and chemical hapten exposure. A word on this clonotype: Its antigen is currently unknown.

Each CDR3 protein gets one entry after TCRdb re-called the RACE reads with MiXCR. The repertoire holds some 110,000 distinct CDR3 sequences, with roughly a third as singletons. Regarding time point: patch test 3, about 24 weeks after DPC sensitization. Stated treatment: therapeutic diphenylcyclopropenone sensitization with weekly scalp DPC. Patients had alopecia, were aged 18 to 70, and were not pregnant. General study findings and limits: Donor immune responses may differ from healthy people's, since all donors had alopecia. TCRs above 1 in 1000 frequency did not change with DPC sensitization. PT1 expanded TCR counts and patch test score correlated positively.

V lost 6 bases and J 0 bases, leaving 6 bases between the germline ends. Germline CDR1 SGHNT, CDR2 YYREEE (reference sequence). The CDR3 loop spans 12 amino acids. The clonotype originates from a man in his forties with alopecia areata. Some clones in this sample may be carry-over from other donors' samples. Here the sequenced sample was whole blood, taken in connection with sensitization to the hapten diphenylcyclopropenone (DPC). This chain joins TRBV5-4 and TRBJ1-1, with D unclear. The CDR3: CASNGVNTEAFF. In DNA form, the CDR3 reads TGTGCCAGCAACGGGGTGAACACTGAAGCTTTCTTT. The full variable domain, in which reference TRBV5-4 and TRBJ1-1 provide the parts outside the CDR3, is ETGVTQSPTHLIKTRGQQVTLRCSSQSGHNTVSWYQQALGQGPQFIFQYYREEENGRGNFPPRFSGLQFPNYSSELNVNALELDDSALYLCASNGVNTEAFFGQGTRLTVV.